This TCR beta chain emerged from a study of Graves' ophthalmopathy and Graves' hyperthyroidism. Remarks on this clonotype: Its antigen is undetermined.

Whole-study results and caveats: Ophthalmopathy progression was predicted by the model at 55% to 71% sensitivity and 72% to 80% specificity.

This CDR3 has 13 amino acids. CDR1 is LNHDA and CDR2 is SQIVND in the germline V gene (reference sequence). Deletions cut 7 bases from V and 0 bases from J, with 7 bases between. Amplification of the TCR beta CDR3 regions used RNA transcripts (as template). HTBI-primed RT-PCR formed the first round, and a multiplex PCR formed the second. Using its own MiXCR run on the multiplex PCR reads, TCRdb lists one record per CDR3 protein. The data contain about 240,000 distinct CDR3 sequences, about 47% of them singletons. The origin of this receptor is an adult man with Graves' ophthalmopathy. Sequenced material: peripheral blood. The chain couples TRBV19 to TRBJ1-5; D remains ambiguous. CDR3 sequence: CASTYSSNQPQHF. CDR3 DNA: TGTGCCAGTACCTATAGTAGCAATCAGCCCCAGCATTTT.